This TCR beta chain originates from a study of beta chain features in type 1 diabetes. On the study more broadly: There were 95 million to 110 million sorted cells examined across all samples. General study findings and limits: Type 1 diabetes patients had TCRB CDR3s that were shorter (moderately but significantly so) in all four CD4+ subsets. TCRB repertoires of naive, central memory and Treg cells appeared more similar among patients than among healthy donors. In cDNA sequencing, cells with high TCR expression could be over-represented. Any PCR bias toward short templates would affect both groups alike.

Germline-derived CDR1 and CDR2 are MGHDK and SYGVNS. The CDR3 covers 13 residues. V lost 1 base to trimming and J lost 3 bases, with 5 bases between them. Expressed TCRB transcripts were sequenced because the isolated RNA had all been reverse transcribed beforehand. Measured with immunoSEQ multiplex PCR; TCRdb has only the in-frame clones, and not every one. Here the sample spans around 600,000 clones, around 11% being singletons. This clone was counted only a few times. What it binds is unknown. The same CDR3 can be traced to other DNA sequences in this sample. The receptor comes from a man aged 25 to 40 with type 1 diabetes. V is TRBV25-1 and J is TRBJ2-3; perhaps TRBD2 as D (5 bases). The sequenced sample consisted of naive CD4+ T cells from blood. CDR3 loop: CASSESGTDTQYF. The CDR3 bases are TGTGCCAGCAGTGAATCGGGGACAGATACGCAGTATTTT.